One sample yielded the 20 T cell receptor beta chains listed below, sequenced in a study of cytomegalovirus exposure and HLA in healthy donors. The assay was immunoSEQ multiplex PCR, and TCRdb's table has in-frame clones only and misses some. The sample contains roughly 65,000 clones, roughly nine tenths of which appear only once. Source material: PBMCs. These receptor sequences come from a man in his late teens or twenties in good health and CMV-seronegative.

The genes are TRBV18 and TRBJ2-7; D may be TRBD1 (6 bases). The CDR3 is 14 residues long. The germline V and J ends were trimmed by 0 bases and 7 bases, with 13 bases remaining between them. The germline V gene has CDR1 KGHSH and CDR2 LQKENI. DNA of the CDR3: TGTGCCAGCTCACCACCGGGTCAGGGGTGGGAGCAGTACTTC. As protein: CASSPPGQGWEQYF.

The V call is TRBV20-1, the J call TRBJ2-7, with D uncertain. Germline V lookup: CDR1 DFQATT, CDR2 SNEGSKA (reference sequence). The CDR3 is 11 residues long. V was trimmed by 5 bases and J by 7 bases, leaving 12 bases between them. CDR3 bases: TGCAGTGCTGAAGTAGACTCGGAGCAGTACTTC. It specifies CSAEVDSEQYF.

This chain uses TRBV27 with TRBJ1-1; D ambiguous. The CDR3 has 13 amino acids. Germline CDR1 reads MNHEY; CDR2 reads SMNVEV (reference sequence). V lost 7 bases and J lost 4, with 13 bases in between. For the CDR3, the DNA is TGTGCCAGCATGAGAGGGTCCGCCACTGAAGCTTTCTTT. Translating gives CASMRGSATEAFF.

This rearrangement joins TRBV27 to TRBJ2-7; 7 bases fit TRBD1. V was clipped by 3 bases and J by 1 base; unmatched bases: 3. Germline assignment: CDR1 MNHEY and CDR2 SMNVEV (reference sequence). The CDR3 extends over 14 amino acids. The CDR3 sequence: CASSFWDRSYEQYF. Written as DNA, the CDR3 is TGTGCCAGCAGTTTCTGGGACAGATCCTACGAGCAGTACTTC.

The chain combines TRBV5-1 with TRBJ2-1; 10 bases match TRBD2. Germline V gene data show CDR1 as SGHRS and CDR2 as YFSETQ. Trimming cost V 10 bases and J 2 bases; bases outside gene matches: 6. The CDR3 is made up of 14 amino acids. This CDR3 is CASVAGGPYNEQFF. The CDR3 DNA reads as TGCGCCTCCGTAGCGGGAGGTCCCTACAATGAGCAGTTCTTC.

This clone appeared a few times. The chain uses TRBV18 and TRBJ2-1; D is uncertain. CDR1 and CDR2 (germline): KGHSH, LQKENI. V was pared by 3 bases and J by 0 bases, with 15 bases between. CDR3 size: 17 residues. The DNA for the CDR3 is TGTGCCAGCTCACCCTCTCGGGTGCCTGGCTCCTACAATGAGCAGTTCTTC. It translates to CASSPSRVPGSYNEQFF.

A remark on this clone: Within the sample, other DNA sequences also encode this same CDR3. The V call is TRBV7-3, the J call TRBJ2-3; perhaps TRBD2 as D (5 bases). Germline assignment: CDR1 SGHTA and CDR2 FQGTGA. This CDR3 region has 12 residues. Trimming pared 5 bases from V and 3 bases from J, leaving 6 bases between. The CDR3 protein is CASSPGTDTQYF. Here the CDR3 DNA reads TGTGCCAGCAGCCCGGGGACAGATACGCAGTATTTT.

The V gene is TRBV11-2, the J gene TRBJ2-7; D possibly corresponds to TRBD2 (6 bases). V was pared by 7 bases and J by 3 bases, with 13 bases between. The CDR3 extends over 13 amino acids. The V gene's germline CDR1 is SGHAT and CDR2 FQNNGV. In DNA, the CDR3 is TGTGCCAGCACCACCCCGGGAGTCTACGAGCAGTACTTC. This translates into CASTTPGVYEQYF.

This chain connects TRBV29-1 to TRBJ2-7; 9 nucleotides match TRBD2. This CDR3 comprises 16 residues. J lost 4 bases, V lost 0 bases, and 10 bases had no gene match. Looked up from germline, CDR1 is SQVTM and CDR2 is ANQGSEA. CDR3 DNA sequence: TGCAGCGTTGAAGAGGGACTAGCAGGAGAGGATTACGAGCAGTACTTC. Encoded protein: CSVEEGLAGEDYEQYF.

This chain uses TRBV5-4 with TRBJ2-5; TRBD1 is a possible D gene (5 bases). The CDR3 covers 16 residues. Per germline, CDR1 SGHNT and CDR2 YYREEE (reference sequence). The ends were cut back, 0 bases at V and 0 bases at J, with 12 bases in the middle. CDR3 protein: CASSLAQGSYQETQYF. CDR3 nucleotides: TGTGCCAGCAGCTTGGCCCAGGGATCGTACCAAGAGACCCAGTACTTC.

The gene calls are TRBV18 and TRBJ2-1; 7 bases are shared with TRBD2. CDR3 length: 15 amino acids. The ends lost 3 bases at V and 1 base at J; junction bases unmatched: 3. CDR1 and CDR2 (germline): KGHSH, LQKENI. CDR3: CASSPLRGSYNEQFF. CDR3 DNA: TGTGCCAGCTCACCCTTGCGGGGGTCCTACAATGAGCAGTTCTTC.

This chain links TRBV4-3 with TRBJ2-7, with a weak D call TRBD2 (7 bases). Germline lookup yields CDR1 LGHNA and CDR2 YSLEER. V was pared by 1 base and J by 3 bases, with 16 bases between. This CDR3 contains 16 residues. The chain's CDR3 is CASSQGVGRGHYEQYF. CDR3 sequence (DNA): TGCGCCAGCAGCCAAGGGGTCGGGCGGGGGCACTACGAGCAGTACTTC.

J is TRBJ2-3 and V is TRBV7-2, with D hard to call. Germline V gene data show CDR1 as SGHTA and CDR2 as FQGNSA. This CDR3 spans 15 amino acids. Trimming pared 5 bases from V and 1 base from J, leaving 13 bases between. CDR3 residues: CASSVSLGGTDTQYF. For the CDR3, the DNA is TGTGCCAGCAGCGTATCCCTAGGTGGCACAGATACGCAGTATTTT.

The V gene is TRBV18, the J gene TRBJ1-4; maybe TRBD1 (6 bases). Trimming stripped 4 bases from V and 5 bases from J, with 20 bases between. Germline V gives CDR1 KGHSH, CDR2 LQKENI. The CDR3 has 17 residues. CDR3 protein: CASSLLTGSSRNEKLFF. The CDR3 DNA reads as TGTGCCAGCTCACTATTGACAGGATCGAGCCGGAATGAAAAACTGTTTTTT.

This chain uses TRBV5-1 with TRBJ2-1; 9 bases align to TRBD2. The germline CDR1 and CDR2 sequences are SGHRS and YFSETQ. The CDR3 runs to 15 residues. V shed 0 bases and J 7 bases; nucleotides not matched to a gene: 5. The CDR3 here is CASSLVLAGNNEQFF. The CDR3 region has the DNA TGCGCCAGCAGCTTGGTCCTAGCGGGAAATAATGAGCAGTTCTTC.

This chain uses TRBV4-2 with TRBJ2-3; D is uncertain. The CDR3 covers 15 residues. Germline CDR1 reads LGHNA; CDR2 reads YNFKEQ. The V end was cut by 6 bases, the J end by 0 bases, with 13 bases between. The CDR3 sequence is CASSQSLSSTDTQYF. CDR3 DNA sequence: TGTGCCAGCAGTCAAAGCTTATCTAGCACAGATACGCAGTATTTT.

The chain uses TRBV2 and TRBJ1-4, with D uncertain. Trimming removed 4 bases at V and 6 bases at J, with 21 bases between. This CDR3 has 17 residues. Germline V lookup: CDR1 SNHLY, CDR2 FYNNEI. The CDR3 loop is CASSVPEGPKADEKLFF. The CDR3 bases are TGTGCCAGCAGTGTCCCCGAGGGCCCTAAAGCGGATGAAAAACTGTTTTTT.

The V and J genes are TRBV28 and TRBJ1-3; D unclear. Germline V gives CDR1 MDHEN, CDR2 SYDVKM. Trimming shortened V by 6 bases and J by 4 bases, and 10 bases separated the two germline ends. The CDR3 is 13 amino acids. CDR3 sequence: CASRPTAGNTIYF. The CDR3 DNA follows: TGTGCCAGCAGACCCACAGCCGGAAACACCATATATTTT. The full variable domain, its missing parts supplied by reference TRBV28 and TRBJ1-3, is DVKVTQSSRYLVKRTGEKVFLECVQDMDHENMFWYRQDPGLGLRLIYFSYDVKMKEKGDIPEGYSVSREKKERFSLILESASTNQTSMYLCASRPTAGNTIYFGEGSWLTVV.

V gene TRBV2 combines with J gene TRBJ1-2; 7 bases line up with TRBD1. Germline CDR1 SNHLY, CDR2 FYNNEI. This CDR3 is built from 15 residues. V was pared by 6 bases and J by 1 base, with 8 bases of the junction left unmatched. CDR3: CASSLTGAINYGYTF. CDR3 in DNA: TGTGCCAGCAGCCTTACAGGGGCGATTAACTATGGCTACACCTTC.

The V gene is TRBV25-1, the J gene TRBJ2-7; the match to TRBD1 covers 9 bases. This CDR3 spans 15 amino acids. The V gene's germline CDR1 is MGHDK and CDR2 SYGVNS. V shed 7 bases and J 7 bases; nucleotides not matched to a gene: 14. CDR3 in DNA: TGTGCCAGCACTCCCACCGGGACAGGGAGGGGGGAGCAGTACTTC. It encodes CASTPTGTGRGEQYF.